One sample yielded the 20 T cell receptor beta chains listed below, sequenced in a study of T cells in Graves' hyperthyroidism and ophthalmopathy. Amplification targeted TCR beta CDR3 regions from RNA transcripts. TCR CDR3 regions were first amplified by RT-PCR with HTBI primers. Using its own MiXCR run on the multiplex PCR reads, TCRdb lists one record per CDR3 protein. The repertoire includes approximately 400,000 distinct CDR3 sequences, around 15% of them detected once, and around 20% sits in the top ten. The sequencing input was blood. Receptors were obtained from a woman aged 25 to 39 with Graves' ophthalmopathy.

Many counts were recorded for this clonotype. The rearrangement uses TRBV12-3 or TRBV12-4 and TRBJ1-2; the D gene is possibly TRBD1 (5 bases). The CDR3 spans 13 residues. V was clipped by 4 bases and J by 3 bases, with 9 bases between them. The CDR3 loop reads CASSSRVYYGYTF. CDR3 coding DNA: TGTGCCAGCAGTTCCAGGGTCTACTATGGCTACACCTTC.

This clonotype was counted many times. The CDR3 protein is CASSSSSEQYF. The CDR3 DNA reads as TGTGCCAGCAGCTCCTCGTCTGAGCAGTACTTC. V usage is TRBV7-9 and J usage is TRBJ2-1; no clear D. The J call is in doubt because the DNA end fits TRBJ2-7 better. Germline CDR1 SEHNR, CDR2 FQNEAQ (reference sequence). This CDR3 comprises 11 residues.

This clonotype was seen repeatedly, ten times or more. CDR3 in amino acids: CASSFAGKMAEAFF. The DNA of the CDR3 is TGTGCCAGCAGCTTTGCGGGGAAGATGGCTGAAGCTTTCTTT. The chain employs TRBV11-3 and TRBJ1-1; no definite D call. V shed 3 bases and J shed 6 bases, with 14 bases lying between them. The CDR3 is made up of 14 amino acids. In germline, CDR1 is SGHNT, CDR2 YENEEA.

This clonotype was found many times. This chain joins TRBV7-3 and TRBJ2-2; TRBD1 aligns across 11 bases. J was trimmed by 7 bases and V by 6 bases; bases with no gene match: 4. Germline values: CDR1 SGHTA, CDR2 FQGTGA. The CDR3 is 14 residues long. The CDR3 loop is CASRRDRGFGELFF. CDR3 nucleotides: TGTGCCAGCAGACGGGACAGGGGGTTCGGGGAGCTGTTTTTT.

The sample holds many counts of this clonotype. V is TRBV10-3 and J is TRBJ2-7, with 8 nucleotides matching TRBD1. J was trimmed by 3 bases and V by 5 bases; bases with no gene match: 3. The CDR3 sequence is 13 residues long. CDR1 and CDR2 from the germline V gene are ENHRY and SYGVKD. The CDR3 sequence is CAISYRGDYEQYF. The CDR3 DNA reads TGTGCCATCAGTTACAGGGGGGACTACGAGCAGTACTTC.

V is TRBV20-1 and J is TRBJ2-7; 7 nucleotides align to TRBD1. After removal of 3 bases from V and 1 base from J, the junction contained 9 bases not matched to a gene. This CDR3 is 15 amino acids long. CDR1 is DFQATT and CDR2 is SNEGSKA in the germline V gene (reference sequence). The CDR3 here is CSARSGQSGSYEQYF. The CDR3 nucleotides are TGCAGTGCTAGGTCGGGACAGAGTGGTTCCTACGAGCAGTACTTC.

This rearrangement joins TRBV20-1 to TRBJ2-7, with 7 nucleotides matching TRBD1. The CDR3 is 18 amino acids. CDR1 is DFQATT and CDR2 is SNEGSKA in the germline V gene (reference sequence). V trimming: 3 bases; J trimming: 6 bases; junction bases outside the gene matches: 23. The CDR3 DNA is TGCAGTGCTAGCACCTATAACTGGGACAGTCTTACGAGGGGCGAGCAGTACTTC. Residues: CSASTYNWDSLTRGEQYF.

This clonotype was seen ten or more times. V gene TRBV27 combines with J gene TRBJ1-5; D ambiguous. Germline V gene data show CDR1 as MNHEY and CDR2 as SMNVEV (reference sequence). Trimming took 3 bases from V and 8 from J, leaving 8 bases between them. This CDR3 is built from 12 residues. The CDR3 here is CASSFNGEPQHF. CDR3 bases: TGTGCCAGCAGTTTTAACGGGGAGCCCCAGCATTTT.

The chain links TRBV6-1 to TRBJ2-1; D possibly corresponds to TRBD1 (5 bases). CDR1 MNHNS and CDR2 SASEGT come from the germline V gene. The CDR3 sequence is 12 residues long. V was shortened by 5 bases and J by 9 bases, with 11 bases between the two germline ends. This CDR3 is CASSNQGIEQFF. The CDR3 DNA reads TGTGCCAGCAGTAACCAGGGAATTGAGCAGTTCTTC.

In its sample, this clonotype was seen many times. This sequence joins TRBV6-2 or TRBV6-3 and TRBJ1-5; no firm D call. Trimming took 2 bases from V and 4 from J, leaving 18 bases between them. The germline V gene encodes CDR1 MNHEY and CDR2 SVGEGT. The CDR3 spans 17 residues. The DNA of the CDR3 is TGTGCCAGCAGTTACGGGCAACGCGGAACGCATAATCAGCCCCAGCATTTT. This sequence encodes CASSYGQRGTHNQPQHF.

This clonotype has a handful of counts. This rearrangement joins TRBV27 to TRBJ1-4; no reliable D call. The CDR3 has 13 amino acids. Germline V gene sequence: CDR1 MNHEY, CDR2 SMNVEV (reference sequence). The germline V and J ends were trimmed by 2 bases and 4 bases, with 5 bases remaining between them. The DNA for the CDR3 is TGTGCCAGCAGTTTAAGACTTAATGAAAAACTGTTTTTT. This codes for CASSLRLNEKLFF.

A few counts support this clonotype. The chain recombines TRBV19 with TRBJ1-6; D possibly corresponds to TRBD1 (5 bases). Germline lookup yields CDR1 LNHDA and CDR2 SQIVND (reference sequence). Trimming shortened V by 6 bases and J by 11 bases, and 14 bases separated the two germline ends. CDR3 length: 13 residues. The CDR3 bases are TGTGCCAGTAGAGGAACGGAGGGGCCACCCCTCCACTTT. Its translation: CASRGTEGPPLHF.

CDR3 protein: CASMGGRHEQYF. The CDR3 nucleotides read TGTGCCAGTATGGGGGGGCGGCACGAGCAGTACTTC. This chain uses TRBV19 with TRBJ2-7; possible D gene TRBD2, 7 bases. The V end lost 7 bases, the J end lost 5 bases, and 12 bases lay between the germline ends. The length of the CDR3 is 12 residues. Germline V gives CDR1 LNHDA, CDR2 SQIVND (reference sequence).

This clonotype was seen ten or more times. The V and J genes are TRBV2 and TRBJ1-2; D remains ambiguous. There are 13 residues in the CDR3. Between the trimmed V and J ends, which lost 3 bases and 4 bases, there was a span of 9 bases. Germline CDR1 and CDR2: SNHLY and FYNNEI. Written as DNA, the CDR3 is TGTGCCAGCAGTGATCGGGCAAGCTATGGCTACACCTTC. Residues: CASSDRASYGYTF.

The gene calls are TRBV11-2 and TRBJ1-1; no firm D call. The CDR3 spans 14 residues. The V end lost 1 base, the J end lost 5 bases, and 11 bases lay between the germline ends. Germline values: CDR1 SGHAT, CDR2 FQNNGV. Here the CDR3 reads CASSLADEGTEAFF. The DNA of the CDR3 is TGTGCCAGCAGCTTAGCGGACGAAGGGACTGAAGCTTTCTTT.

This clonotype was counted ten times or more. The chain couples TRBV7-9 to TRBJ2-1, with 8 bases identical to TRBD1. Germline V CDR1 and CDR2: SEHNR, FQNEAQ (reference sequence). V lost 6 bases, J lost 8 bases, and 6 bases stayed unmatched. This CDR3 is 13 amino acids long. CDR3 sequence (DNA): TGTGCCAGCAGACCAGGGGGCAGGGATGAGCAGTTCTTC. Translated: CASRPGGRDEQFF.

In its sample, this clonotype was seen a few times. The CDR3 bases are TGCGCCAGCAGCTTCGGGACAGGGGAGTTGGAGACCCAGTACTTC. Protein sequence: CASSFGTGELETQYF. The rearrangement uses TRBV5-1 and TRBJ2-5, with 10 bases aligning to TRBD1. CDR3 length: 15 residues. Trimming at V came to 2 bases and at J to 5 bases, leaving 6 bases not matched to a gene. Germline assignment: CDR1 SGHRS and CDR2 YFSETQ.

This clonotype was observed many times. This sequence joins TRBV20-1 and TRBJ2-7, with 7 bases fitting TRBD1. Germline loops: CDR1 DFQATT, CDR2 SNEGSKA (reference sequence). The ends lost 5 bases at V and 0 bases at J; junction bases unmatched: 4. This CDR3 region has 13 residues. CDR3 DNA: TGCAGTGCTGTGGGACAGACCTCCTACGAGCAGTACTTC. Protein: CSAVGQTSYEQYF.

This clonotype came up many times. The gene calls are TRBV12-3 or TRBV12-4 and TRBJ2-4; D may be TRBD1 (5 bases). The CDR3 is 19 amino acids. The germline V and J ends were trimmed by 7 bases and 1 base, with 26 bases remaining between them. The DNA for the CDR3 is TGTGCCAGCAAAAAACCCTACGGACCAGGGCCAGGGGCCAAAAACATTCAGTACTTC. This codes for CASKKPYGPGPGAKNIQYF.

The CDR3 protein is CASSRTAATNEKLFF. As DNA, the CDR3 is TGTGCCAGCAGCCGGACAGCCGCAACTAATGAAAAACTGTTTTTT. V and J are TRBV11-2 and TRBJ1-4; D might be TRBD1 (6 bases). Trimming pared 5 bases from V and 0 bases from J, leaving 10 bases between. In germline, CDR1 is SGHAT, CDR2 FQNNGV. This CDR3 region has 15 residues.